These 8 T cell receptor beta chains came from one sample sequenced in a study of tumor-infiltrating lymphocytes in primary liver carcinoma. With a constant-region primer, TCR beta cDNA was made from 400 to 550 ng of total RNA. Libraries for TCR beta were built through three nested multiplex PCR rounds, which together made up a slightly modified ARM-PCR procedure. Two initial PCR rounds of ten to eleven cycles each paired TRBV1-TRBV30 forward primers with a C-beta reverse primer. One entry per CDR3 protein results from TCRdb running MiXCR on the multiplex PCR reads. The sample includes around 70,000 distinct CDR3 sequences, roughly three quarters of them seen just once. DNA and RNA were both co-extracted from approximately 22-30 mg of bulk tissue that had not been sorted. The sample comprised liver tumor tissue from sampling region 4. As to subset: tumor region T4, right-lateral pole. Receptors originate from a middle-aged man with primary liver carcinoma and hepatitis B virus infection.

Note on this clonotype: A junction boundary mismatches the germline segment, possibly from a read error. The genes are TRBV12-3 or TRBV12-4 and TRBJ1-1, with TRBD1 matching over 7 bases. The CDR3 extends over 12 amino acids. The CDR3 sequence is CARSQGGTGAFF. The CDR3 nucleotides are TGTGCCAGGAGTCAGGGGGGCACTGGAGCTTTCTTT.

As concerns this clonotype: The junction shows a germline mismatch at one end, possibly a read error. The V and J genes are TRBV29-1 and TRBJ2-7; D might be TRBD2 (6 bases). Germline CDR1 reads SQVTM; CDR2 reads ANQGSEA. The CDR3 loop spans 14 amino acids. CDR3: CSATVAAGMYEEYF. The CDR3 bases are TGCAGTGCTACTGTGGCCGCGGGGATGTACGAGGAGTACTTC.

About this clonotype: Since a much larger clone is just one base distant, this may be a read error. The J gene is TRBJ2-7, the V gene TRBV14; a weak D match, TRBD1 (5 bases). The CDR3 has 15 amino acids. Germline values: CDR1 SGHDN, CDR2 FVKESK. Trimming took off 0 bases at V and 7 bases at J, with 16 bases between the two ends. CDR3 nucleotide sequence: TGTGCCAGCAGCCAAGAGGGGCAGTGGGCGTGGGAGCAGTACTTC. This gives the protein CASSQEGQWAWEQYF.

This clonotype is judged medium-sized. The chain combines TRBV29-1 with TRBJ2-1, with D perhaps TRBD1 (5 bases). The ends were cut back, 5 bases at V and 3 bases at J, with 8 bases in the middle. The germline CDR1 and CDR2 sequences are SQVTM and ANQGSEA. The CDR3 has 12 residues. CDR3 protein: CSVSQVYNEQFF. CDR3 DNA: TGCAGCGTTTCACAGGTCTACAATGAGCAGTTCTTC.

A note on this clonotype: Relative to the germline gene, one junction end is altered; a read error may explain this. The chain uses TRBV7-9 and TRBJ2-1, with 9 bases identical to TRBD2. CDR1 and CDR2 from the germline V gene are SEHNR and FQNEAQ (reference sequence). The CDR3 has 14 residues. The CDR3 loop reads CAGSPETSGVQQFF. Here the CDR3 DNA reads TGTGCCGGCAGCCCCGAGACTAGCGGAGTTCAACAGTTCTTC.

V is TRBV12-3 or TRBV12-4 and J is TRBJ2-7, with D perhaps matching TRBD1 (5 bases). Deletions cut 8 bases from V and 2 bases from J, with 10 bases between. The CDR3 has 12 residues. CDR3 loop: CASHGRAYEQYF. The CDR3 region has the DNA TGTGCCAGCCACGGCAGGGCCTACGAGCAGTACTTC.

Concerning this clonotype itself: One end of the junction fails to match germline, which may point to a read error. The CDR3 protein is CASSQGTSGRGKTQYF. CDR3 nucleotides: TGTGCCAGCAGCCAAGGGACTAGCGGGAGAGGAAAGACCCAGTACTTC. The chain carries TRBV4-1 and TRBJ2-5; 14 positions agree with TRBD2. The CDR3 sequence is 16 residues long. CDR1 MGHRA and CDR2 YSYEKL come from the germline V gene.

This clonotype was observed a handful of times. This could be a read error, since a much larger clone is one nucleotide away. The rearrangement links TRBV14 to TRBJ2-3, with D possibly TRBD1 on 5 matching bases. The CDR3 is 16 residues long. V was cut by 1 base and J by 2 bases, with 13 bases left in between. The germline V gene encodes CDR1 SGHDN and CDR2 FVKESK. The CDR3 reads CASSQGDRQSTDTQYF. CDR3 nucleotides: TGTGCCAGCAGCCAAGGTGACAGACAGTCCACAGATACGCAGTATTTT.